These 8 T cell receptor beta chains share one sample of origin, sequenced in a study of post-analysis software for immune sequencing data (dated by TCRdb to the mid-2010s). Broader findings and caveats from the paper: Roughly 5 TRBV segments, including TRBV5-6, TRBV5-1 and TRBV20-1, were significantly more frequent in patients than controls.

Library preparation employed PCR. Sequencer: Illumina HiSeq 2500. To reduce PCR and sequencing biases, unique molecular identifiers were incorporated into the TCR beta cDNA libraries. Using fastp trimming at Q25 and MiXCR clonotype assembly, TCRdb reanalyzed the public sequencing data and kept in-frame beta chains. Each entry merges the rows of one CDR3 protein and shows their most common DNA and genes. The sample table lists 600,000 to 750,000 distinct CDR3 sequences, approximately 59% of them with a count of one. The top ten clones comprise approximately 10% of the sample. These receptors lack a known antigen. Sequences were obtained from blood. All receptors come from a girl aged 2-15 years with multiple sclerosis.

V gene TRBV19 combines with J gene TRBJ2-1; 9 bases align to TRBD1. V shed 3 bases and J 7 bases; nucleotides not matched to a gene: 7. The CDR3 is made up of 15 amino acids. Germline V gives CDR1 LNHDA, CDR2 SQIVND (reference sequence). The DNA for the CDR3 is TGTGCCAGTAGTATGGGGACAGGGTACGGGAATGAGCAGTTCTTC. This gives the protein CASSMGTGYGNEQFF.

CDR3 amino acids: CASSLKARTDTQYF. DNA for the CDR3: TGTGCCAGCAGCTTGAAGGCTCGCACAGATACGCAGTATTTT. The J gene is TRBJ2-3, the V gene TRBV5-4; D gene ambiguous. The CDR3 has 14 residues. The V gene lost 1 base and the J gene lost 1 base, with 7 bases spanning the gap. Germline CDR1 reads SGHNT; CDR2 reads YYREEE (reference sequence).

J is TRBJ1-5 and V is TRBV4-1; no clear D. This CDR3 is 14 amino acids long. The V gene lost 1 base and the J gene lost 3 bases, with 7 bases spanning the gap. Germline lookup yields CDR1 MGHRA and CDR2 YSYEKL. CDR3 amino acids: CASSQVTPNQPQHF. CDR3 sequence (DNA): TGCGCCAGCAGCCAAGTGACACCCAATCAGCCCCAGCATTTT.

Only a few counts were recorded for this clonotype. The V gene is TRBV2, the J gene TRBJ2-6; 9 nucleotides line up with TRBD1. V trimming: 5 bases; J trimming: 0 bases; junction bases outside the gene matches: 8. Germline V gene lookup returns CDR1 SNHLY and CDR2 FYNNEI. The CDR3 is 18 residues long. This chain's CDR3 is CASSLPTGGYSGANVLTF. In DNA form, the CDR3 reads TGTGCCAGCAGTCTACCGACAGGGGGATACTCTGGGGCCAACGTCCTGACTTTC.

This chain uses TRBV18 with TRBJ2-1; D ambiguous. Germline loops: CDR1 KGHSH, CDR2 LQKENI. The ends were cut back, 0 bases at V and 10 bases at J, with 10 bases in the middle. The CDR3 is made up of 13 amino acids. DNA of the CDR3: TGTGCCAGCTCACCACCTCTTACGGAAGAGCAGTTCTTC. This encodes CASSPPLTEEQFF.

The chain links TRBV3-1 to TRBJ2-5, with 11 bases fitting TRBD2. The J call may be faulty, since TRBJ2-7 better matches the DNA end. The CDR3 runs 15 residues. The germline gives CDR1 LGHDT, CDR2 YNNKEL (reference sequence). DNA of the CDR3: TGTGCCAGCAGCCGCGGACTAGCGGGCGTCTACGAGCAGTACTTC. It specifies CASSRGLAGVYEQYF.

The rearrangement joins TRBV5-1 to TRBJ1-2, with TRBD1 matching over 7 bases. The CDR3 sequence is 12 residues long. Germline CDR1 is SGHRS and CDR2 is YFSETQ. The junction had 4 bases not matched to a gene; V was cut back by 1 base and J by 10 bases. In DNA, the CDR3 is TGCGCCAGCAGCTTGAGGGGGCTCGACTACACCTTC. It specifies CASSLRGLDYTF.

The V and J genes are TRBV5-4 and TRBJ1-2, with 11 bases matching TRBD1. Trimming cost V 4 bases and J 5 bases; bases outside gene matches: 13. CDR1 and CDR2 from the germline V gene are SGHNT and YYREEE (reference sequence). The CDR3 has 17 residues. The CDR3 here is CASSGRTGGDHSYGYTF. The CDR3 DNA sequence: TGTGCCAGCAGCGGGAGGACAGGGGGCGATCATTCTTATGGCTACACCTTC.